Reported below is one T cell receptor beta chain. Its antigen remains unidentified. This may be a read error, as it is one base from a much larger clone. Hyperthyroidism patients were newly diagnosed, were aged 18 to 65 years, and had a disease duration under 2 months. Patients with other autoimmune diseases, uncontrolled infections, pregnancy or lactation were excluded from the study. Diagnosis relied on clinical symptoms, serum thyroxine, TRAb, thyroid ultrasound and orbital computed tomography. Trizol reagent was used to extract the total RNA, and its quality was then checked on an Agilent 2100 Bioanalyzer. The data originate from a study of Graves' ophthalmopathy and Graves' hyperthyroidism (dated by TCRdb to the late 2010s). Some background on the complete study: Hyperthyroidism was considered stable if no progression to ophthalmopathy occurred within 18 months of follow-up. To tell Graves' ophthalmopathy apart from Graves' hyperthyroidism, and to predict which patients would progress to ophthalmopathy, the study relied on TCR beta repertoire signatures. After sampling, hyperthyroidism patients received methimazole starting at 30 mg daily, and ophthalmopathy patients received high-dose intravenous methylprednisolone. In total, under 150 blood samples were TCR-sequenced: 43 ophthalmopathy, some 72 hyperthyroidism and roughly 17 hyperthyroidism-to-ophthalmopathy patients. An independent validation cohort was composed of roughly 19 hyperthyroidism patients and 17 patients who later progressed from hyperthyroidism to ophthalmopathy. To explore V-J signatures that distinguish ophthalmopathy from hyperthyroidism, a discovery set of roughly 98 patients was enrolled, made up of over 40 with ophthalmopathy and under 65 with stable hyperthyroidism. In about six hyperthyroidism patients, T-cell repertoires of thyroid tissue and blood were compared. Results the study describes overall, beyond this receptor: Most expanded thyroid clonotypes with a frequency above 0.001 also appeared in blood, which suggests that blood repertoires may reflect the immune response in the thyroid. In validation, the model predicted ophthalmopathy progression with roughly 68% sensitivity and roughly 72% specificity; 12 predicted patients were CT-confirmed with GO in a median of approximately 6.2 months. No statistical method was used to set the sample size in advance, and the investigators knew which group each participant was assigned to. The 13-signature model separated ophthalmopathy from stable hyperthyroidism with 85% to 90% sensitivity and approximately 81% specificity in cross-validation, and 80%/75% in the test set.

For repertoire sequencing, the TCR beta CDR3 regions were amplified from RNA transcripts. The first round of RT-PCR was done with HTBI primers and the Qiagen OneStep RT-PCR kit, and was followed by a second round of multiplex PCR, then size selection and purification. Sequencing of the libraries was carried out on an Illumina HiSeq2000 in paired-end mode with 100 bp reads. As for how the authors treated the data: Reads were processed with SOAPnuke, discarding reads with adapters, uncalled bases, mean Phred below 15, or no exact constant-primer or identifier match. COPE v1.2.5 was used to merge high-quality paired reads. Unique nucleotide sequences were defined as clonotypes and aligned to IMGT TRB V, D and J references using MiTCR v1.1. The analysis was limited to V-J combinations with a frequency above 0.0001, which together covered 99% to 99.2% of the repertoires. A TCR clonal expansion and chaos score per V-J combination was defined as the ratio of F50 clonal expansion to chaos observed in the TCRdist matrix. Welch's t-statistics and random forest were used to reduce the features to some 13 V-J combinations, which were then used as input to a naive Bayes classifier. The similarity between thyroid and blood repertoires was quantified using the Morisita-Horn index. Through fastp at Q25 and MiXCR, TCRdb rebuilt clones from the public reads, retaining in-frame beta chains. Each CDR3 protein appears once, grouped with its most common genes and DNA. The V and J calls were determined by TCRdb, not by the authors. In this sample the table shows over a million distinct CDR3 sequences, 35% to 40% of which occur a single time. Around 10% of the sample belongs to the ten largest clones.

Reading the germline V gene gives CDR1 ENHRY and CDR2 SYGVKD. Here V drops 5 bases and J drops 6 bases, and the junction holds 15 bases not matched to any gene. From the cysteine through the phenylalanine, the CDR3 covers 17 amino acids. Just CDR3 DNA is preserved here, 51 bases in frame from base 1. The chain uses TRBV10-3 and TRBJ1-4; 7 middle bases align to TRBD1. Sample: peripheral blood or thyroid tissue (not recorded which). The source is an adult man with Graves' hyperthyroidism. The DNA sequence is as follows: TGTGCCATCAGTTTCCCCCACAGACAGGGTTCCGATGAAAAACTGTTTTTT. It encodes CAISFPHRQGSDEKLFF.